A single sample gave rise to the 9 T cell receptor beta chains below, sequenced in a study of a mutant IDH1 vaccine in newly diagnosed glioma. This table comes from immunoSEQ multiplex PCR, and its TCRdb copy is limited to in-frame clones, with some not included. The table includes approximately 41,000 clones, roughly 90% detected once. The antigens these receptors bind are not known. Specified time point: week 23, last vaccination. Vaccine doses each comprised 300 ug of mutant IDH1 20-mer peptide, with topical imiquimod. The sequencing used PBMCs, collected from a glioma patient whose treatment included an IDH1 peptide vaccine. These receptors all stem from a man in his fifties with glioma.

V is TRBV9 and J is TRBJ2-5; 8 nucleotides align to TRBD2. The junction had 5 bases not matched to a gene; V was cut back by 0 bases and J by 1 base. Germline values: CDR1 SGDLS, CDR2 YYNGEE. This CDR3 has 16 residues. In nucleotides, the CDR3 is TGTGCCAGCAGCGTAGGGTTAGCGGGGACCCAAGAGACCCAGTACTTC. Amino acid sequence: CASSVGLAGTQETQYF.

V usage is TRBV30 and J usage is TRBJ2-3, with 9 bases lining up with TRBD1. V lost 4 bases and J lost 2; bases outside the gene matches: 7. The CDR3 sequence is 15 residues long. The germline CDR1 and CDR2 sequences are GTSNPN and SVGIG (reference sequence). The CDR3 spells CAWNHRDRDTDTQYF. CDR3 nucleotides: TGTGCCTGGAATCACCGGGACAGGGACACAGATACGCAGTATTTT.

The chain uses TRBV5-1 and TRBJ1-5; D ambiguous. V lost 1 base and J lost 4, with 6 bases in between. Germline V CDR1 and CDR2: SGHRS, YFSETQ. The CDR3 length is 13 residues. The CDR3 spells CASSLTTNQPQHF. The DNA for the CDR3 is TGCGCCAGCAGCTTGACGACTAATCAGCCCCAGCATTTT.

J is TRBJ2-1 and V is TRBV6-5; either TRBD1 or TRBD2 may fit D (5 bases each). Trimming removed 5 bases at V and 7 bases at J, with 15 bases between. The CDR3 sequence is 14 residues long. Germline values: CDR1 MNHEY, CDR2 SVGAGI. CDR3 DNA: TGTGCCAGCAGTCTGGACGGGGCCCGGAATGAGCAGTTCTTC. Translating gives CASSLDGARNEQFF.

The V gene is TRBV18, the J gene TRBJ2-2; D might be TRBD1 (5 bases). Trimming stripped 5 bases from V and 5 bases from J, with 15 bases between. The length of the CDR3 is 15 residues. Germline V gives CDR1 KGHSH, CDR2 LQKENI. In nucleotides, the CDR3 is TGTGCCAGCTCATCCACAGGCTTTGGAACCGGGGAGCTGTTTTTT. This translates into CASSSTGFGTGELFF.

The chain links TRBV7-2 to TRBJ1-1; a possible D gene is TRBD1 (6 bases). Germline V gene sequence: CDR1 SGHTA, CDR2 FQGNSA. The ends were cut back, 6 bases at V and 0 bases at J, with 17 bases in the middle. The CDR3 consists of 16 residues. The CDR3 here is CASSFKGGSLNTEAFF. As DNA, the CDR3 is TGTGCCAGCAGTTTTAAGGGGGGCAGCTTGAACACTGAAGCTTTCTTT.

A single count supports this clone. The chain couples TRBV6-5 to TRBJ2-5; 10 bases match TRBD2. The length of the CDR3 is 15 residues. CDR1 is MNHEY, CDR2 SVGAGI, per germline. V shed 4 bases and J 2 bases; nucleotides not matched to a gene: 4. CDR3 DNA: TGTGCCAGCAGTTCCGCAGCGGGAGGGCAAGAGACCCAGTACTTC. Translating it yields CASSSAAGGQETQYF.

The chain is built from TRBV7-9 and TRBJ1-1; D ambiguous. CDR1 and CDR2 (germline): SEHNR, FQNEAQ (reference sequence). V lost 4 bases to trimming and J lost 4 bases, with 4 bases between them. The CDR3 loop spans 11 amino acids. CDR3 loop: CASSSFTEAFF. DNA for the CDR3: TGTGCCAGCAGCTCATTCACTGAAGCTTTCTTT.

The CDR3 sequence: CASSLAMFNGYTF. CDR3 bases: TGCGCCAGCAGCTTGGCCATGTTTAATGGCTACACCTTC. The gene calls are TRBV5-1 and TRBJ1-2; D is ambiguous. V lost 0 bases and J lost 6, with 9 bases in between. The CDR3 is made up of 13 amino acids. The germline gives CDR1 SGHRS, CDR2 YFSETQ.